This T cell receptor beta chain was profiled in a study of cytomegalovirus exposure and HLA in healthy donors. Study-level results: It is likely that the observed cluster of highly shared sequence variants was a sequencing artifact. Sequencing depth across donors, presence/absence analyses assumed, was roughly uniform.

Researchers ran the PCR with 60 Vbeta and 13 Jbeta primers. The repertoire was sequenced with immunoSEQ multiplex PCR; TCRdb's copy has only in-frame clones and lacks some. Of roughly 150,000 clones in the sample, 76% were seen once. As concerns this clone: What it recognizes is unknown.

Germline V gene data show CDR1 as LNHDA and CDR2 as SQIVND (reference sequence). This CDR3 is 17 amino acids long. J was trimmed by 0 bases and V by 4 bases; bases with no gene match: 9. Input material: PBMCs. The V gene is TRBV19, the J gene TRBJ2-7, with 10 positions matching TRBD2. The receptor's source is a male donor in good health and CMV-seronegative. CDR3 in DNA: TGTGCCAGTAGTAATCGGCTAGCGGGGGCCGCCTCCTACGAGCAGTACTTC. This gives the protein CASSNRLAGAASYEQYF.